This T cell receptor beta chain was obtained from a study of cytomegalovirus exposure and HLA in healthy donors. Findings and limits, study-wide: Most TCRs appeared rarely, but some public TCRs recurred in many donors. Listed as cytomegalovirus-associated were 170 or so TCR beta chains. One cluster of highly shared sequence variants probably arose as a sequencing artifact.

The V end lost 7 bases, the J end lost 10 bases, and 16 bases lay between the germline ends. Germline-derived CDR1 and CDR2 are LNHDA and SQIVND (reference sequence). The CDR3 consists of 12 residues. The PCR had 60 Vbeta and 13 Jbeta primers. Clones were read by immunoSEQ multiplex PCR, and TCRdb kept only the in-frame ones, dropping some. Altogether around 130,000 clones are present, roughly 84% being singletons, with the ten largest covering around 3%. This clone occurred once. Its specificity is unknown. The sample consisted of PBMCs. This rearrangement joins TRBV19 to TRBJ1-1; tentative D call: TRBD1 (5 bases). This sequence originates from a woman aged 18-29 years in good health and CMV-seropositive. DNA of the CDR3: TGTGCCAGTACCGTCGCGGAGGGGAGAGCTTTCTTT. Translating gives CASTVAEGRAFF.